A selection of T cell receptor beta chains follows, all from one sample in a study of T cells after yellow fever vaccination. A single record per CDR3 protein comes from TCRdb applying MiXCR to the 5' RACE reads. The sample contains 610,000 or so distinct CDR3 sequences, more than 9% of which appear only once. Sample: PBMCs, taken on the day of the yellow fever booster vaccination. These receptors came from a man aged 25 to 45 who received the YFV17D yellow fever vaccine. The CDR3 runs from the conserved cysteine through the conserved F or W. A D gene is named only where the DNA matches it firmly. A row's size may be missing; if present it is once, few, many or a size class.

clone size,J gene,V gene,D gene,CDR3 protein,CDR3 DNA
.,TRBJ2-3,TRBV27,.,CASRQQTSTLESTDTQYF,TGTGCCAGCAGGCAACAAACTTCTACCCTGGAGAGCACAGATACGCAGTATTTT
few,TRBJ2-6,TRBV3-1,TRBD1,CASSQEARGYSGANVLTF,TGTGCCAGCAGCCAAGAGGCCAGGGGGTACTCTGGGGCCAACGTCCTGACTTTC
few,TRBJ2-3,TRBV4-2,TRBD2,CASSPGLAGVSTDTQYF,TGTGCCAGCAGCCCAGGACTAGCGGGAGTGAGTACAGATACGCAGTATTTT
few,TRBJ2-2,TRBV6-1,.,CASIRDTFRGELFF,TGTGCCAGCATCCGGGACACTTTTCGCGGGGAGCTGTTTTTT
.,TRBJ2-2,TRBV9,TRBD2,CASSVSLAGTEGELFF,TGTGCCAGCAGCGTGTCCCTAGCGGGGACAGAGGGGGAGCTGTTTTTT
.,TRBJ2-5,TRBV10-2,.,CASTFKTRETQYF,TGCGCCAGCACCTTCAAGACCCGGGAGACCCAGTACTTC
.,TRBJ2-3,TRBV6-5,.,CASSYGYFDTDTQYF,TGTGCCAGCAGTTACGGGTACTTCGACACAGATACGCAGTATTTT
many,TRBJ2-5,TRBV29-1,TRBD2,CSTGTSGRETQYF,TGCAGCACGGGGACTAGCGGGAGGGAGACCCAGTACTTC
.,TRBJ2-4,TRBV20-1,TRBD2,CSARGASGSTDIQYF,TGCAGTGCTAGAGGAGCTAGCGGGAGTACGGACATTCAGTACTTC
many,TRBJ2-7,TRBV7-2,TRBD2,CASRPSGRGSYEQYF,TGTGCCAGCCGTCCAAGCGGGAGAGGTTCCTACGAGCAGTACTTC
.,TRBJ2-1,TRBV24-1,.,CATSDPTIRANEQFF,TGTGCCACCAGTGATCCCACGATCAGGGCCAATGAGCAGTTCTTC
few,TRBJ2-7,TRBV29-1,TRBD2,CSVKTLAGVMNEQYF,TGCAGCGTTAAAACCCTAGCGGGAGTGATGAACGAGCAGTACTTC
.,TRBJ2-2,TRBV10-3,.,CAIPGHPYTGELFF,TGTGCCATCCCGGGACACCCCTACACCGGGGAGCTGTTTTTT
few,TRBJ2-6,TRBV7-3,.,CASSLSHPGANVLTF,TGTGCCAGCAGCTTGAGCCATCCGGGGGCCAACGTCCTGACTTTC
.,TRBJ2-2,TRBV25-1,.,CASTGTDGELFF,TGTGCCAGCACGGGGACGGACGGGGAGCTGTTTTTT
.,TRBJ1-1,TRBV29-1,TRBD1,CSVPGGEAFF,TGCAGCGTCCCAGGGGGGGAAGCTTTCTTT
few,TRBJ2-3,TRBV20-1,TRBD2,CSALLSGRIDTQYF,TGCAGTGCCCTGCTGAGCGGGAGAATCGATACGCAGTATTTT
few,TRBJ2-1,TRBV3-1,TRBD2,CASSQGPSGSFDQFF,TGTGCCAGCAGCCAAGGTCCTAGCGGGAGCTTTGATCAGTTCTTC
few,TRBJ2-7,TRBV30,TRBD1,CAWSWTGKSAEQYF,TGTGCCTGGAGCTGGACAGGGAAATCAGCCGAGCAGTACTTC
few,TRBJ1-5,TRBV20-1,TRBD1,CSAGAGQGFQPQHF,TGCAGTGCTGGGGCGGGACAGGGGTTCCAGCCCCAGCATTTT
.,TRBJ2-4,TRBV5-4,TRBD2,CASSREGNYKNIQYF,TGTGCCAGCAGCCGGGAGGGTAACTACAAAAACATTCAGTACTTC
few,TRBJ2-3,TRBV10-1,TRBD1,CASSVAGGHTQYF,TGCGCCAGCAGTGTCGCAGGGGGACATACGCAGTATTTT
few,TRBJ1-2,TRBV4-3,TRBD1,CASSPHGQGYYGYTF,TGCGCCAGCAGCCCCCACGGACAGGGCTACTATGGCTACACCTTC
.,TRBJ1-1,TRBV3-1,.,CASSQTGAVLLNTEAFF,TGTGCCAGCAGCCAGACAGGCGCCGTCCTTTTGAACACTGAAGCTTTCTTT
.,TRBJ2-1,TRBV6-2/TRBV6-3,TRBD2,CASSTYRGATSGPSGNEQFF,TGTGCCAGCAGTACTTATCGGGGGGCAACTAGCGGACCCTCGGGGAATGAGCAGTTCTTC
many,TRBJ2-7,TRBV4-3,TRBD2,CASSQASSGSYEQYF,TGCGCCAGCAGCCAAGCGAGTAGCGGGAGTTACGAGCAGTACTTC
few,TRBJ2-2,TRBV3-1,TRBD2,CASSQGAGVAGELFF,TGTGCCAGCAGCCAGGGAGCGGGAGTCGCCGGGGAGCTGTTTTTT
few,TRBJ2-2,TRBV7-2,.,CASSLARGSSTGELFF,TGTGCCAGCAGCTTAGCTCGTGGGAGTAGCACCGGGGAGCTGTTTTTT
.,TRBJ2-5,TRBV7-3,.,CASSLGQQNSETQYF,TGTGCCAGCAGCTTAGGGCAACAGAACTCGGAGACCCAGTACTTC
.,TRBJ2-7,TRBV19,.,CASSTESRGYEQYF,TGTGCCAGTAGTACAGAGAGCCGTGGCTACGAGCAGTACTTC
many,TRBJ2-3,TRBV7-9,.,CASSPGTTDTQYF,TGTGCCAGCAGCCCTGGGACCACAGATACGCAGTATTTT
few,TRBJ2-4,TRBV6-1,.,CASSPSPPLLAKNIQYF,TGTGCCAGCAGTCCTTCCCCACCGCTCCTAGCCAAAAACATTCAGTACTTC
few,TRBJ2-3,TRBV7-9,TRBD1,CASLAGTGTDTQYF,TGTGCCAGCCTGGCTGGGACAGGGACAGATACGCAGTATTTT
.,TRBJ2-5,TRBV5-6,.,CASSFSGHQYF,TGTGCCAGCAGCTTCAGCGGCCACCAGTACTTC
many,TRBJ2-7,TRBV1,.,CTSSQDYSGRPYEQYF,TGCACCAGCAGCCAAGATTATAGCGGGAGGCCCTACGAGCAGTACTTC
few,TRBJ2-1,TRBV6-5,.,CASSHRTSDYNEQFF,TGTGCCAGCAGTCACAGGACATCCGACTACAATGAGCAGTTCTTC
few,TRBJ2-1,TRBV20-1,.,CSASGALNNEQFF,TGCAGTGCTAGTGGGGCTCTAAACAATGAGCAGTTCTTC
few,TRBJ2-5,TRBV5-1,TRBD2,CASTGLAGETQYF,TGCGCCAGCACGGGACTAGCAGGAGAGACCCAGTACTTC
few,TRBJ2-5,TRBV11-2,.,CASSFRGGSSLETQYF,TGTGCCAGCAGCTTCCGTGGCGGTAGTTCGTTAGAGACCCAGTACTTC
.,TRBJ2-4,TRBV7-9,TRBD1,CASSNRGTAKNIQYF,TGTGCCAGCAGCAACAGGGGCACAGCCAAAAACATTCAGTACTTC
few,TRBJ2-7,TRBV15,.,CATSRERVLYEQYF,TGTGCCACCAGCAGAGAGCGGGTTCTTTACGAGCAGTACTTC
few,TRBJ1-4,TRBV19,.,CASSPSYFGANEKLFF,TGTGCCAGTAGTCCATCTTACTTCGGGGCTAATGAAAAACTGTTTTTT
few,TRBJ2-3,TRBV28,.,CASSYLTYRYTDTQYF,TGTGCCAGCAGTTACTTGACCTACCGATACACAGATACGCAGTATTTT
many,TRBJ2-7,TRBV9,TRBD2,CASSPQTSGRGHEQYF,TGTGCCAGCAGCCCCCAGACTAGCGGGAGGGGCCACGAGCAGTACTTC
.,TRBJ2-1,TRBV5-8,.,CASSSGLGGGYNEQFF,TGTGCCAGCAGCTCTGGGCTCGGGGGTGGCTACAATGAGCAGTTCTTC
few,TRBJ2-7,TRBV7-9,TRBD2,CASSSLAGEPYEQYF,TGTGCCAGCAGCTCTCTAGCGGGAGAACCCTACGAGCAGTACTTC
.,TRBJ2-7,TRBV4-1,.,CASSHGPNYEQYF,TGCGCCAGCAGCCACGGGCCAAACTACGAGCAGTACTTC
.,TRBJ2-7,TRBV7-2,TRBD1,CASSLGQVGHEQYF,TGTGCCAGCAGCCTAGGACAGGTCGGCCACGAGCAGTACTTC
few,TRBJ2-1,TRBV10-3,TRBD2,CAITTIAGVGNEQFF,TGTGCCATCACCACTATAGCGGGAGTCGGCAATGAGCAGTTCTTC
few,TRBJ2-5,TRBV20-1,.,CSAREKGKETQYF,TGCAGTGCTAGAGAGAAGGGGAAAGAGACCCAGTACTTC
few,TRBJ2-3,TRBV29-1,TRBD2,CSVGRELGDTQYF,TGCAGCGTTGGGCGGGAGCTAGGAGATACGCAGTATTTT
few,TRBJ1-2,TRBV12-3/TRBV12-4,.,CASRTQGYGYTF,TGTGCCAGCAGAACCCAGGGCTATGGCTACACCTTC
.,TRBJ2-1,TRBV7-9,.,CASSLAGIPGEQFF,TGTGCCAGCAGCTTGGCCGGGATCCCCGGCGAGCAGTTCTTC
few,TRBJ2-3,TRBV25-1,.,CASSPKLRTSTDTQYF,TGTGCCAGCAGCCCGAAGCTGCGAACTAGCACAGATACGCAGTATTTT
many,TRBJ1-1,TRBV7-2,TRBD1,CASSGRQGAITEAFF,TGTGCCAGCAGCGGACGACAGGGGGCTATCACTGAAGCTTTCTTT
few,TRBJ1-1,TRBV7-9,.,CASSLSLVGGTEAFF,TGTGCCAGCAGCTTATCCCTTGTCGGAGGCACTGAAGCTTTCTTT
few,TRBJ2-7,TRBV20-1,.,CSAPSRGGYEQYF,TGCAGTGCTCCTAGTCGGGGTGGGTACGAGCAGTACTTC